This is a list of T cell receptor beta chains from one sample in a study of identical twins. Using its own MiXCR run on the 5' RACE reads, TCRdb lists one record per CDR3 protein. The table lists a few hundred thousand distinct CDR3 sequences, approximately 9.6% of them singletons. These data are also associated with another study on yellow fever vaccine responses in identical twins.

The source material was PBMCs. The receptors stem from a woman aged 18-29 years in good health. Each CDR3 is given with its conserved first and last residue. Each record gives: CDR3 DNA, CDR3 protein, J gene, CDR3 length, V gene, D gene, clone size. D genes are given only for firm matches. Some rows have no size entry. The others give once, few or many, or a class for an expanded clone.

TGTGCCAGCAGCTTGGGGGCCCCGAGGGACTATGGCTACACCTTC | CASSLGAPRDYGYTF | TRBJ1-2 | 15 | TRBV5-6 | . | few
TGTGCCAGCTCACCTCGACGGGATGCTGGTGGTGAAGCTTTCTTT | CASSPRRDAGGEAFF | TRBJ1-1 | 15 | TRBV18 | . | many
TGCAGTGCTCGGAAACTAGCGGGAGGGCCTTCGACCGAGCAGTACTTC | CSARKLAGGPSTEQYF | TRBJ2-7 | 16 | TRBV20-1 | TRBD2 | few
TGCGCCAGCAGCTTGGAATTGGGTTCCCAGCCCCAGCATTTT | CASSLELGSQPQHF | TRBJ1-5 | 14 | TRBV5-1 | . | .
TGTGCCAGCAGCCAACCGGGACAGGGGGCGCGGGGGAAATACAATGAGCAGTTCTTC | CASSQPGQGARGKYNEQFF | TRBJ2-1 | 19 | TRBV4-2 | TRBD1 | .
TGTGCCAGCAGCCAGGCGACTCACCCGGGACTAGCGGGAGGGCCGTCCATCAATGAGCAGTTCTTC | CASSQATHPGLAGGPSINEQFF | TRBJ2-1 | 22 | TRBV4-2 | TRBD2 | .
TGTGCCAGCAGCCGGACAGGGAAGGGGGAGACCCAGTACTTC | CASSRTGKGETQYF | TRBJ2-5 | 14 | TRBV7-2 | TRBD1 | many
TGTGCCAGCAGCTTAGGGGCCCAACAGGCCAAAAACATTCAGTACTTC | CASSLGAQQAKNIQYF | TRBJ2-4 | 16 | TRBV7-2 | . | .
TGTGCCAGCAGCTTGATGGCGATGAACACTGAAGCTTTCTTT | CASSLMAMNTEAFF | TRBJ1-1 | 14 | TRBV5-8 | . | few
TGTGCCAGCAGTTTATTGGGGCCGGAGACCCAGTACTTC | CASSLLGPETQYF | TRBJ2-5 | 13 | TRBV12-3/TRBV12-4 | . | many
TGCGCCAGCAGCGACAGGTTACAAGAGACCCAGTACTTC | CASSDRLQETQYF | TRBJ2-5 | 13 | TRBV10-2 | . | few
TGCAGCGTTGAAGGCAGTACCTACGAGCAGTACTTC | CSVEGSTYEQYF | TRBJ2-7 | 12 | TRBV29-1 | . | .
TGTGCCACCAGTGATGCCCGTGGGAGCGGGAGCCTGCACGAGCAGTACTTC | CATSDARGSGSLHEQYF | TRBJ2-7 | 17 | TRBV24-1 | TRBD2 | .
TGTGCCAGCAGCCGTCGAGTCGGGGGGCTTGAGACCCAGTACTTC | CASSRRVGGLETQYF | TRBJ2-5 | 15 | TRBV5-6 | . | many
TGCAGCCTCAGGGGGGCCAATGAGCAGTTCTTC | CSLRGANEQFF | TRBJ2-1 | 11 | TRBV29-1 | . | many
TGCAGTGCTGGACCTAGCGGGAGAGGGGTCAATGAGCAGTTCTTC | CSAGPSGRGVNEQFF | TRBJ2-1 | 15 | TRBV20-1 | TRBD2 | few
TGTGCCAGCAGCTTTACCGGGACAGGTTACAATGAGCAGTTCTTC | CASSFTGTGYNEQFF | TRBJ2-1 | 15 | TRBV7-2 | TRBD1 | few
TGTGCCAGCAGTTTAGAACTAGCGGGATCCCACGAGCAGTACTTC | CASSLELAGSHEQYF | TRBJ2-7 | 15 | TRBV12-3/TRBV12-4 | TRBD2 | many
TGTGCCAGCAGCCGAGGGACAGGGGAGAGGAATGGCTACACCTTC | CASSRGTGERNGYTF | TRBJ1-2 | 15 | TRBV7-9 | TRBD1 | few
TGTGCCAGTGGACAGGGGGCGACGAATGAGCAGTTCTTC | CASGQGATNEQFF | TRBJ2-1 | 13 | TRBV25-1 | TRBD1 | few
TGCAGTGCTAGAGAAACAGGGAACTCTGGAAACACCATATATTTT | CSARETGNSGNTIYF | TRBJ1-3 | 15 | TRBV20-1 | . | few
TGCAGCGTTGCCGGCCAAAACACCGGGGAGCTGTTTTTT | CSVAGQNTGELFF | TRBJ2-2 | 13 | TRBV29-1 | . | few